These T cell receptor beta chains were read from a single sample in a study of cytomegalovirus exposure and HLA in healthy donors. Method: immunoSEQ multiplex PCR; TCRdb's copy keeps in-frame clones and lacks some. Of about 160,000 clones in the sample, 95% to 97% are singletons; the top ten hold more than 0.7%. The sequenced sample consisted of PBMCs. The origin of the receptors is a woman younger than 30 in good health and CMV-seronegative. Both conserved end residues are part of each CDR3. The D gene is left open where the match is weak. Clone size, where shown, is once, few, many, or a class for clones that have expanded.

d_gene	v_gene	j_gene	abundance	CDR3aa	CDR3nt
.	TRBV1	TRBJ2-1	.	CTSSHRDSSYNEQFF	TGCACCAGCAGCCATAGGGACAGCTCCTACAATGAGCAGTTCTTC
.	TRBV7-2	TRBJ1-5	.	CASSLAPGAPFGPQHF	TGTGCCAGCAGCTTAGCGCCAGGGGCGCCCTTTGGGCCCCAGCATTTT
.	TRBV2	TRBJ2-5	.	CASWAETQYF	TGTGCCAGCTGGGCGGAGACCCAGTACTTC
.	TRBV4-1	TRBJ1-1	once	CASSPGANTEAFF	TGCGCCAGCAGCCCTGGGGCCAACACTGAAGCTTTCTTT
.	TRBV6-6	TRBJ1-2	.	CATTGGGGYTF	TGTGCCACCACCGGGGGAGGTGGCTACACCTTC
TRBD1	TRBV10-1	TRBJ1-4	.	CASRNYRGRNEKLFF	TGCGCCAGCAGAAATTACAGGGGTAGAAATGAAAAACTGTTTTTT
TRBD1	TRBV9	TRBJ1-4	.	CASSVGQGSEKLFF	TGTGCCAGCAGCGTGGGACAGGGGAGTGAAAAACTGTTTTTT
.	TRBV7-2	TRBJ2-3	once	CASSLSPATLADTQYF	TGTGCCAGCAGCTTATCTCCCGCGACATTGGCAGATACGCAGTATTTT
.	TRBV7-2	TRBJ2-3	.	CASSLVGRASTDTQYF	TGTGCCAGCAGCTTAGTGGGCAGGGCAAGCACAGATACGCAGTATTTT
TRBD2	TRBV7-9	TRBJ2-7	once	CASSFAGGAHEQYF	TGTGCCAGCAGCTTTGCCGGGGGGGCTCACGAGCAGTACTTC
.	TRBV20-1	TRBJ2-1	.	CSAEGEQEQFF	TGCAGTGCCGAAGGGGAACAGGAGCAGTTCTTC
TRBD1	TRBV7-9	TRBJ1-1	.	CASSSRGTVEAFF	TGTGCCAGCAGCTCCAGGGGGACAGTTGAAGCTTTCTTT
TRBD1	TRBV4-2	TRBJ2-2	once	CASSHGTGGNTGELFF	TGTGCCAGCAGCCATGGGACAGGGGGGAACACCGGGGAGCTGTTTTTT
.	TRBV4-2	TRBJ1-1	.	CASSLQRNTEAFF	TGTGCCAGCAGCCTACAAAGGAACACTGAAGCTTTCTTT
TRBD1	TRBV5-1	TRBJ1-5	.	CASKHHRDRGSNQPQHF	TGCGCCAGCAAACACCACCGGGACAGGGGTAGCAATCAGCCCCAGCATTTT
TRBD2	TRBV6-5	TRBJ2-1	.	CASRPNGGAVNEQFF	TGTGCCAGCAGGCCGAACGGGGGGGCCGTCAATGAGCAGTTCTTC
TRBD2	TRBV15	TRBJ2-1	.	CATSRAQRGGYNEQFF	TGTGCCACCAGCAGAGCCCAACGCGGGGGGTACAATGAGCAGTTCTTC
TRBD2	TRBV7-2	TRBJ2-3	.	CASSPLGGITDTQYF	TGTGCCAGCAGCCCTCTGGGAGGGATAACAGATACGCAGTATTTT
TRBD1	TRBV19	TRBJ2-1	.	CASSIPKDRELYNEQFF	TGTGCCAGTAGTATCCCTAAGGACAGGGAGCTCTACAATGAGCAGTTCTTC
TRBD2	TRBV19	TRBJ2-1	.	CASSATSGAYNEQFF	TGTGCCAGTAGTGCAACTAGCGGGGCTTACAATGAGCAGTTCTTC
.	TRBV5-4	TRBJ2-1	.	CASSYTGAYNEQFF	TGTGCCAGCAGCTACACCGGGGCCTACAATGAGCAGTTCTTC
.	TRBV5-4	TRBJ2-2	.	CASSFYRVPNTGELFF	TGTGCCAGCAGCTTCTACAGGGTGCCGAACACCGGGGAGCTGTTTTTT
.	TRBV18	TRBJ2-1	.	CASSPNRDEQFF	TGTGCCAGCTCACCAAACCGGGATGAGCAGTTCTTC
TRBD1	TRBV5-1	TRBJ1-2	.	CASSFGGTGDYGYTF	TGCGCCAGCAGCTTTGGGGGAACAGGGGACTATGGCTACACCTTC
.	TRBV9	TRBJ1-1	.	CASSDQGGNTEAFF	TGTGCCAGCAGCGACCAGGGAGGGAACACTGAAGCTTTCTTT
TRBD1	TRBV6-5	TRBJ1-5	.	CASSYGQGVNQPQHF	TGTGCCAGCAGTTATGGCCAGGGGGTCAATCAGCCCCAGCATTTT
.	TRBV27	TRBJ2-7	.	CASSYIANDYEQYF	TGTGCCAGCAGCTATATAGCCAATGACTACGAGCAGTACTTC
TRBD1	TRBV9	TRBJ2-3	once	CASSPRSGQRNTQYF	TGTGCCAGCAGCCCTCGGTCGGGACAGCGCAATACGCAGTATTTT
TRBD2	TRBV25-1	TRBJ2-7	.	CASSESGGGYEQYF	TGTGCCAGCAGTGAGTCGGGGGGTGGATACGAGCAGTACTTC
.	TRBV2	TRBJ1-2	.	CASSEAGAGGYTF	TGTGCCAGCAGTGAGGCGGGAGCGGGTGGCTACACCTTC
.	TRBV19	TRBJ1-6	.	CASSTFERGGNSPLHF	TGTGCCAGTAGTACTTTTGAGCGAGGGGGAAATTCACCCCTCCACTTT
TRBD1	TRBV5-4	TRBJ1-2	few	CASTIGVGQGAQGYTF	TGTGCCAGCACCATTGGAGTGGGGCAGGGGGCGCAAGGCTACACCTTC
TRBD2	TRBV7-6	TRBJ2-3	.	CASSPTSGATDTQYF	TGTGCCAGCAGTCCCACTAGCGGGGCAACAGATACGCAGTATTTT
.	TRBV18	TRBJ1-1	.	CASSPPEGMNTEAFF	TGTGCCAGCTCACCACCGGAGGGTATGAACACTGAAGCTTTCTTT
TRBD1	TRBV6-5	TRBJ2-1	.	CASSQAGTGGAGQFF	TGTGCCAGCAGTCAGGCCGGGACAGGGGGCGCAGGGCAGTTCTTC
.	TRBV4-2	TRBJ2-5	.	CASSQWLASETQYF	TGTGCCAGCAGCCAGTGGTTAGCTAGTGAGACCCAGTACTTC
.	TRBV6-1	TRBJ2-3	.	CASSVVVPRADTQYF	TGTGCCAGCAGTGTTGTGGTACCTCGCGCAGATACGCAGTATTTT
TRBD2	TRBV4-3	TRBJ2-5	.	CASSLMGGAGSYQETQYF	TGCGCCAGCAGCCTGATGGGAGGGGCAGGATCGTACCAAGAGACCCAGTACTTC
TRBD2	TRBV29-1	TRBJ2-1	.	CSVERGSGNEQFF	TGCAGCGTGGAGCGGGGGTCCGGCAATGAGCAGTTCTTC
.	TRBV7-8	TRBJ2-7	.	CASSFRRQTASYEQYF	TGTGCCAGCAGCTTTCGCCGCCAGACAGCGTCCTACGAGCAGTACTTC
.	TRBV2	TRBJ1-1	.	CASSVGDRNTEAFF	TGTGCCAGCAGTGTGGGTGACAGAAACACTGAAGCTTTCTTT
TRBD1	TRBV23-1	TRBJ2-1	.	CASSQHPGGYYNEQFF	TGCGCCAGCAGTCAACACCCAGGGGGTTACTACAATGAGCAGTTCTTC